These 20 T cell receptor beta chains came from one sample sequenced in a study of blood T cells in healthy people across ages (dated by TCRdb to 2014 to 2015). Libraries were prepared through 5' RACE. This sample was sequenced with an Illumina HiSeq 2500. The second PCR ran for about 6 to 12 cycles and used a J-beta primer mix along with a sample-barcoded 5' primer. The raw public reads went through TCRdb reprocessing: fastp at Q25, MiXCR clone calling, in-frame beta chains kept. Rows merge per CDR3 protein into single entries with the most common DNA and genes. The sample table lists about 720,000 distinct CDR3 sequences, over 20% of them with a count of one. Jointly, the top ten make up about 22% of the sample. The sample taken for sequencing was blood. The receptors come from a man between 65 and 85 years old in good health.

The J gene is TRBJ1-5, the V gene TRBV29-1; maybe TRBD1 (5 bases). The CDR3 has 13 residues. Trimming took off 6 bases at V and 7 bases at J, with 16 bases between the two ends. The germline V gene encodes CDR1 SQVTM and CDR2 ANQGSEA. CDR3 protein: CSVGTLTGQPQHF. The CDR3 nucleotides read TGCAGCGTGGGGACCTTGACGGGGCAGCCCCAGCATTTT. Combining the CDR3 with reference TRBV29-1 and TRBJ1-5 gives the whole variable domain SAVISQKPSRDICQRGTSLTIQCQVDSQVTMMFWYRQQPGQSLTLIATANQGSEATYESGFVIDKFPISRPNLTFSTLTVSNMSPEDSSIYLCSVGTLTGQPQHFGDGTRLSIL.

V and J are TRBV12-3 or TRBV12-4 and TRBJ1-1, with D tentatively TRBD1 (6 bases). This CDR3 is 14 amino acids long. V was shortened by 8 bases and J by 1 base, with 14 bases between the two germline ends. CDR3 in amino acids: CASHPGHQNTEAFF. CDR3 coding DNA: TGTGCCAGCCACCCGGGACACCAGAACACTGAAGCTTTCTTT.

The genes are TRBV7-3 and TRBJ1-2, with D hard to call. The V and J ends lost 5 bases and 3 bases respectively, with 13 bases between them. The CDR3 has 14 residues. CDR1 is SGHTA and CDR2 is FQGTGA in the germline V gene. In DNA, the CDR3 is TGTGCCAGCAGCCCAGAGGGTGCGGACTATGGCTACACCTTC. Translated: CASSPEGADYGYTF.

CDR3 sequence: CSASGGGHEKLFF. The CDR3 DNA follows: TGCAGTGCTAGCGGAGGGGGCCATGAAAAACTGTTTTTT. The rearrangement links TRBV20-1 to TRBJ1-4; TRBD1 matches at 7 bases. The CDR3 runs 13 residues. The trim removed 3 bases at V and 6 bases at J, leaving 4 bases unmatched. Germline assignment: CDR1 DFQATT and CDR2 SNEGSKA (reference sequence).

J is TRBJ1-2 and V is TRBV5-1, with D possibly TRBD1 on 5 matching bases. This CDR3 has 17 amino acids. Between the trimmed V and J ends, which lost 4 bases and 3 bases, there was a span of 22 bases. The germline gives CDR1 SGHRS, CDR2 YFSETQ. The chain's CDR3 is CASSPGGTTLRDYGYTF. DNA of the CDR3: TGCGCCAGCAGCCCGGGCGGGACCACACTTAGAGACTATGGCTACACCTTC.

This sequence joins TRBV10-3 and TRBJ2-7; 10 bases agree with TRBD2. The CDR3 runs to 14 residues. Trimming at V came to 2 bases and at J to 3 bases, leaving 1 base not matched to a gene. Looked up from germline, CDR1 is ENHRY and CDR2 is SYGVKD. The CDR3 loop reads CAISEASGSYEQYV. As DNA, the CDR3 is TGTGCCATCAGTGAGGCTAGCGGGAGCTACGAGCAGTACGTC.

In regard to this clonotype: This sequence may be a read error, since a much larger clone differs from it by one base. Because it lacks the conserved phenylalanine or tryptophan at the end, this CDR3 is likely a read error. The chain employs TRBV11-2 and TRBJ2-3; possibly TRBD1 for D (5 bases). This CDR3 is 14 amino acids long. From germline, CDR1 is SGHAT and CDR2 FQNNGV. The germline V and J ends were trimmed by 3 bases and 4 bases, with 11 bases remaining between them. The CDR3 DNA is TGTGCCAGCAGCTTCTCCAGGGTAGCAGATACGCAGTATCTT. Encoded protein: CASSFSRVADTQYL.

This clonotype came up many times. The J gene is TRBJ2-7, the V gene TRBV12-3 or TRBV12-4, with D hard to call. The CDR3 is 11 residues long. V was cut by 3 bases and J by 3 bases, with 3 bases left in between. DNA for the CDR3: TGTGCCAGCAGTTTGGGCTACGAGCAGTACGTC. The encoded protein is CASSLGYEQYV.

The V and J genes are TRBV9 and TRBJ1-2, with 8 bases matching TRBD1. Per the germline V gene, CDR1 is SGDLS and CDR2 is YYNGEE. J gave up 4 bases and V 3 bases, and 5 bases lay outside the gene matches. This CDR3 has 14 amino acids. DNA for the CDR3: TGTGCCAGCAGCGCCCGGGACAGGTCCTATGGCTACACCTTC. Translated, it gives CASSARDRSYGYTF.

This clonotype was seen a single time. The chain combines TRBV6-5 with TRBJ2-7, with D possibly being TRBD1 or TRBD2 (5 bases each). Germline values: CDR1 MNHEY, CDR2 SVGAGI. The CDR3 has 14 amino acids. The V end was cut by 0 bases, the J end by 7 bases, with 13 bases between. CDR3 in amino acids: CASSYSGGPGEQYF. In nucleotides, the CDR3 is TGTGCCAGCAGTTACTCTGGAGGTCCAGGGGAGCAGTACTTC.

The V call is TRBV6-2 or TRBV6-3, the J call TRBJ1-2; D unclear. The CDR3 extends over 14 amino acids. V lost 8 bases to trimming and J lost 2 bases, with 15 bases between them. From germline, CDR1 is MNHEY and CDR2 SVGEGT. The CDR3 DNA is TGTGCCAGCCAGAGGACCGCACCGAACTATGGCTACACCTTC. Translated: CASQRTAPNYGYTF.

In this sample, this clonotype turned up a few times. The chain carries TRBV6-5 and TRBJ1-2; 8 nucleotides agree with TRBD1. Germline loops: CDR1 MNHEY, CDR2 SVGAGI. Losses at the gene ends were 6 bases for V and 8 bases for J; bases not matched to a gene: 8. The CDR3 contains 13 residues. The DNA for the CDR3 is TGTGCCAGCAGCTCGACAGGGGAACAGGGCTACACCTTC. Translating it yields CASSSTGEQGYTF.

Comments on this clonotype: A read error may account for a junction end that differs from germline. The chain combines TRBV12-3 or TRBV12-4 with TRBJ2-5, with D uncertain. The CDR3 loop spans 14 amino acids. The CDR3 DNA is TGTGCCAACAGTTTACGCCCCAACCAAGAGACCCAGTACTTC. Its protein is CANSLRPNQETQYF.

This clonotype has at least ten counts. A read error may produce the germline difference seen at one junction end. This chain joins TRBV5-1 and TRBJ2-3; D unclear. CDR3 length: 13 amino acids. Germline loops: CDR1 SGHRS, CDR2 YFSETQ. In nucleotides, the CDR3 is TGTGCCAGCAGCTTAGTTCCCACAGATACGCAGTATTTT. This gives the protein CASSLVPTDTQYF.

This clonotype was observed once. This chain joins TRBV12-3 or TRBV12-4 and TRBJ1-5, with D unclear. Trimming shortened V by 6 bases and J by 2 bases, and 14 bases separated the two germline ends. This CDR3 spans 15 amino acids. CDR3: CASRPAGTGNQPQHF. The DNA for the CDR3 is TGTGCCAGCAGACCTGCGGGTACTGGCAATCAGCCCCAGCATTTT.

The table lists this clonotype with many counts. CDR3 loop: CASSSSFGPGSSNYGYTF. The CDR3 DNA reads as TGTGCCAGCAGTTCTTCTTTCGGGCCGGGAAGTAGTAACTATGGCTACACCTTC. The chain combines TRBV28 with TRBJ1-2; D call uncertain. Germline V gene lookup returns CDR1 MDHEN and CDR2 SYDVKM. Deletions cut 4 bases from V and 1 base from J, with 22 bases between. CDR3 length: 18 residues.

The CDR3 loop reads CASSSMWDRGSETQYF. Written as DNA, the CDR3 is TGTGCCAGCAGTTCCATGTGGGACAGGGGGTCGGAGACCCAGTACTTC. The gene calls are TRBV12-3 or TRBV12-4 and TRBJ2-5; the match to TRBD1 covers 11 bases. CDR3 size: 16 residues. J gave up 5 bases and V 4 bases, and 9 bases lay outside the gene matches.

This rearrangement joins TRBV7-9 to TRBJ2-3; unclear D gene. The V gene's germline CDR1 is SEHNR and CDR2 FQNEAQ (reference sequence). V was cut by 4 bases and J by 2 bases, with 10 bases left in between. CDR3 length: 14 residues. The CDR3: CASSSQKLTDTQYF. Written as DNA, the CDR3 is TGTGCCAGCAGCTCACAAAAACTCACAGATACGCAGTATTTT.

This clonotype was counted between two and nine times. The chain employs TRBV18 and TRBJ2-3, with D possibly being TRBD1 (5 bases). The V end was cut by 3 bases, the J end by 2 bases, with 6 bases between. Germline CDR1 is KGHSH and CDR2 is LQKENI. The CDR3 covers 13 residues. The CDR3 sequence is CASSPDTTDTQYF. The CDR3 nucleotides read TGTGCCAGCTCACCGGACACCACAGATACGCAGTATTTT.

The chain employs TRBV12-3 or TRBV12-4 and TRBJ1-4; D perhaps matches TRBD1 (5 bases). The CDR3 totals 13 residues. Trimming removed 7 bases from V and 4 bases from J, with 10 bases in between. This CDR3 is CASKWGYNEKLFF. For the CDR3, the DNA is TGTGCCAGCAAGTGGGGGTATAATGAAAAACTGTTTTTT.